The 18 T cell receptor beta chains reported below all come from one sample, sequenced in a study of shared clonotypes between healthy human individuals. Repertoires were generated with immunoSEQ multiplex PCR, while TCRdb's copy carries only in-frame clones and drops some. The sample shows fewer than 600,000 clones, over 60% of them seen only once. The sample was PBMCs. These receptors were collected from a woman between 40 and 55 years old in good health. Some clones in this sample may be carry-over from other donors' samples.

The chain is built from TRBV4-3 and TRBJ2-6; maybe TRBD1 (5 bases). V shed 0 bases and J shed 2 bases, with 11 bases lying between them. The V gene's germline CDR1 is LGHNA and CDR2 YSLEER. The CDR3 covers 17 residues. The CDR3 loop is CASSQEAGSTGANVLTF. The CDR3 DNA reads as TGCGCCAGCAGCCAAGAGGCAGGGTCGACTGGGGCCAACGTCCTGACTTTC.

V gene TRBV2 combines with J gene TRBJ1-5; 10 bases fit TRBD1. CDR3 length: 15 residues. The germline V gene has CDR1 SNHLY and CDR2 FYNNEI. The V and J ends lost 8 bases and 2 bases, in that order; junction bases with no gene match: 6. The DNA of the CDR3 is TGTGCCAGCGGCCGGGACAGGGGAGGCAATCAGCCCCAGCATTTT. Translation gives CASGRDRGGNQPQHF.

The CDR3 here is CASSGVLYGYTF. The CDR3 DNA is TGTGCCAGCTCAGGGGTCCTCTATGGCTACACCTTC. The rearrangement joins TRBV9 to TRBJ1-2, with a possible D match to TRBD1 (6 bases). The V end was cut by 7 bases, the J end by 4 bases, with 11 bases between. This CDR3 contains 12 residues. The germline CDR1 and CDR2 sequences are SGDLS and YYNGEE. The entire variable domain, with the rest obtained from reference TRBV9 and TRBJ1-2, is as follows: DSGVTQTPKHLITATGQRVTLRCSPRSGDLSVYWYQQSLDQGLQFLIQYYNGEERAKGNILERFSAQQFPDLHSELNLSSLELGDSALYFCASSGVLYGYTFGSGTRLTVV.

This chain joins TRBV29-1 and TRBJ2-3, with a weak D call TRBD1 (6 bases). Germline V gene lookup returns CDR1 SQVTM and CDR2 ANQGSEA. The V end lost 4 bases, the J end lost 6 bases, and 8 bases lay between the germline ends. This CDR3 contains 11 residues. CDR3 coding DNA: TGCAGCGTTGCAGGGGCGGATACGCAGTATTTT. The encoded protein is CSVAGADTQYF.

The CDR3 is CASSYGGDGETQYF. The CDR3 DNA is TGTGCCAGCAGTTATGGTGGGGACGGGGAGACCCAGTACTTC. The V gene is TRBV6-6, the J gene TRBJ2-5; D might be TRBD1 or TRBD2, each matching 5 bases. The CDR3 consists of 14 residues. Trimming cost V 3 bases and J 5 bases, with 13 bases left between them. The germline gives CDR1 MNHNY, CDR2 SVGAGI (reference sequence).

This chain links TRBV7-9 with TRBJ2-3; TRBD2 agrees at 9 bases. Trimming took 9 bases from V and 2 from J; bases not matched to a gene: 9. The length of the CDR3 is 15 residues. CDR1 SEHNR and CDR2 FQNEAQ come from the germline V gene (reference sequence). The CDR3 reads CASGSGGRATDTQYF. The CDR3 DNA sequence: TGTGCCAGTGGGTCAGGCGGGAGGGCCACAGATACGCAGTATTTT. The full variable domain, in which reference TRBV7-9 and TRBJ2-3 provide the parts outside the CDR3, is DTGVSQNPRHKITKRGQNVTFRCDPISEHNRLYWYRQTLGQGPEFLTYFQNEAQLEKSRLLSDRFSAERPKGSFSTLEIQRTEQGDSAMYLCASGSGGRATDTQYFGPGTRLTVL.

This chain connects TRBV10-2 to TRBJ2-5; the match to TRBD1 covers 7 bases. This CDR3 comprises 13 residues. Germline assignment: CDR1 WSHSY and CDR2 SAAADI. Losses at the gene ends were 5 bases for V and 4 bases for J; bases not matched to a gene: 4. Here the CDR3 reads CASSSDRAETQYF. The DNA for the CDR3 is TGCGCCAGCAGTAGCGACAGGGCAGAGACCCAGTACTTC.

This sequence joins TRBV27 and TRBJ1-2, with TRBD1 as a possible D gene (5 bases). In germline, CDR1 is MNHEY, CDR2 SMNVEV (reference sequence). V lost 2 bases, J lost 3 bases, and 10 bases lay in between. The CDR3 totals 14 residues. The CDR3 loop reads CASSLRSGDYGYTF. CDR3 bases: TGTGCCAGCAGTTTAAGATCGGGGGACTATGGCTACACCTTC.

This clone was seen only once. A much larger clonotype is one base distant, so this may be a read error. Other nucleotide sequences in the sample specify the same CDR3. The chain couples TRBV30 to TRBJ2-7, with a possible D match to TRBD2 (7 bases). The CDR3 loop spans 14 amino acids. The V gene's germline CDR1 is GTSNPN and CDR2 SVGIG (reference sequence). The CDR3 coding sequence is TGCGCCTGGAGTGAGGGGGGGCTCACCTACGAGCAGTACTTC. Translated, it gives CAWSEGGLTYEQYF.

This clone was recorded only once. The chain links TRBV9 to TRBJ2-6; a possible D gene is TRBD1 (5 bases). CDR1 SGDLS and CDR2 YYNGEE come from the germline V gene. CDR3 length: 17 residues. Trimming took off 4 bases at V and 0 bases at J, with 14 bases between the two ends. The CDR3 region has the DNA TGTGCCAGCAGCCCCTTTCACAGGAGCTCTGGGGCCAACGTCCTGACTTTC. Translated, it gives CASSPFHRSSGANVLTF.

The chain combines TRBV29-1 with TRBJ1-1; D uncertain. V shed 4 bases and J shed 4 bases, with 4 bases lying between them. Germline V CDR1 and CDR2: SQVTM, ANQGSEA. The CDR3 spans 10 residues. CDR3 DNA: TGCAGCGTTGCCGGCACTGAAGCTTTCTTT. Encoded protein: CSVAGTEAFF.

This rearrangement joins TRBV9 to TRBJ2-5; possible D gene TRBD1, 5 bases. This CDR3 is 15 amino acids long. Germline V gene sequence: CDR1 SGDLS, CDR2 YYNGEE. Trimming cost V 0 bases and J 5 bases, with 14 bases left between them. CDR3 in amino acids: CASSVAMTVEETQYF. Written as DNA, the CDR3 is TGTGCCAGCAGCGTAGCTATGACAGTGGAGGAGACCCAGTACTTC.

CDR3 sequence reads: CAIHRVGVSTEAFF. The CDR3 nucleotides read TGTGCCATTCACAGGGTTGGGGTAAGCACTGAAGCTTTCTTT. The chain is built from TRBV6-1 and TRBJ1-1; D may be TRBD1 (6 bases). The CDR3 runs 14 residues. V lost 10 bases to trimming and J lost 4 bases, with 19 bases between them. Germline V gene sequence: CDR1 MNHNS, CDR2 SASEGT.

Remarks on this clone: One base separates it from a far larger clone, so it is likely a read error. The genes are TRBV30 and TRBJ1-2; D not resolved. Germline loops: CDR1 GTSNPN, CDR2 SVGIG (reference sequence). Trimming stripped 0 bases from V and 4 bases from J, with 12 bases between. The CDR3 runs 14 residues. The CDR3: CAWSVGPPFYGYTF. The CDR3 DNA sequence: TGTGCCTGGAGTGTCGGGCCTCCCTTCTATGGCTACACCTTC.

This rearrangement joins TRBV7-6 to TRBJ2-5; D unresolved. The V gene lost 2 bases and the J gene lost 8 bases, with 18 bases spanning the gap. Germline lookup yields CDR1 SGHVS and CDR2 FNYEAQ. This CDR3 has 15 amino acids. CDR3 in amino acids: CASSLLGNLRDTQYF. In nucleotides, the CDR3 is TGTGCCAGCAGCTTATTGGGTAACCTAAGAGATACCCAGTACTTC.

This clone has only a few counts. A read error likely explains this, since a far larger clone differs by one base. This rearrangement joins TRBV29-1 to TRBJ1-1; D is unresolved. CDR1 and CDR2 from the germline V gene are SQVTM and ANQGSEA. The length of the CDR3 is 8 residues. V was cut by 6 bases and J by 6 bases, with 2 bases left in between. The CDR3 is CSVSEAFF. The CDR3 nucleotides are TGCAGCGTCTCTGAAGCTTTCTTT.

The gene calls are TRBV7-9 and TRBJ2-7; no firm D call. Trimming took 1 base from V and 3 from J, leaving 13 bases between them. CDR3 length equals 15 residues. Germline V lookup: CDR1 SEHNR, CDR2 FQNEAQ (reference sequence). CDR3 loop: CASSLGPEMGYEQYF. The CDR3, as DNA: TGTGCCAGCAGCTTAGGTCCAGAAATGGGCTACGAGCAGTACTTC.

The J gene is TRBJ1-2, the V gene TRBV6-5, with D unresolved. Germline values: CDR1 MNHEY, CDR2 SVGAGI. The length of the CDR3 is 11 residues. Trimming left V 2 bases short and J 8 bases short, with 6 bases between. The CDR3 spells CASSYGNGYTF. In DNA, the CDR3 is TGTGCCAGCAGTTACGGGAACGGCTACACCTTC.